Each of the 30 T cell receptor beta chains below was sequenced from the same sample in a study of blood T cell repertoires in COVID-19. Assay used: immunoSEQ multiplex PCR; TCRdb lists only in-frame clones, some missing. The table lists about 190,000 clones, 85% to 90% of them singletons. The material sequenced was peripheral blood. The receptor source for this set is a man aged 45-65 years with acute or convalescent COVID-19.

The rearrangement links TRBV5-8 to TRBJ2-5, with a possible D match to TRBD2 (5 bases). The CDR3 length is 15 residues. Trimming left V 4 bases short and J 3 bases short, with 16 bases between. Germline loops: CDR1 SGHTS, CDR2 YDEGEE. For the CDR3, the DNA is TGTGCCAGCAGCCAGGCCTCGGGGAGCAAAGAGACCCAGTACTTC. Its translation: CASSQASGSKETQYF.

The table lists this clone with a count of one. The CDR3 DNA follows: TGTGCCAGCAGCGTAGAAGGGAGGATGAACACAGATACGCAGTATTTT. Its protein product is CASSVEGRMNTDTQYF. The V and J genes are TRBV9 and TRBJ2-3; weak D call: TRBD2 (6 bases). CDR1 and CDR2 from the germline V gene are SGDLS and YYNGEE. The CDR3 contains 16 residues. With 0 bases removed from V and 2 bases from J, the gap between germline ends came to 13 bases.

The V and J genes are TRBV7-2 and TRBJ1-3; D gene uncertain. Germline V gives CDR1 SGHTA, CDR2 FQGNSA. The CDR3 loop spans 15 amino acids. V was shortened by 1 base and J by 7 bases, with 14 bases between the two germline ends. CDR3 residues: CASSLESGFANTIYF. The CDR3 DNA sequence: TGTGCCAGCAGCTTAGAGTCGGGGTTTGCGAACACCATATATTTT. Full variable domain (missing parts from reference TRBV7-2 and TRBJ1-3): GAGVSQSPSNKVTEKGKDVELRCDPISGHTALYWYRQSLGQGLEFLIYFQGNSAPDKSGLPSDRFSAERTGGSVSTLTIQRTQQEDSAVYLCASSLESGFANTIYFGEGSWLTVV.

The chain is built from TRBV7-9 and TRBJ2-5; D possibly corresponds to TRBD1 (5 bases). CDR3 length equals 14 residues. CDR1 and CDR2 (germline): SEHNR, FQNEAQ (reference sequence). V gave up 7 bases and J gave up 3 bases, with 15 bases separating them. CDR3 sequence reads: CASTALRTKETQYF. In nucleotides, the CDR3 is TGTGCCAGCACCGCGCTCAGGACAAAAGAGACCCAGTACTTC. Looking up the rest from reference TRBV7-9 and TRBJ2-5 gives the full variable domain: DTGVSQNPRHKITKRGQNVTFRCDPISEHNRLYWYRQTLGQGPEFLTYFQNEAQLEKSRLLSDRFSAERPKGSFSTLEIQRTEQGDSAMYLCASTALRTKETQYFGPGTRLLVL.

This clone was recorded once. This sequence joins TRBV5-4 and TRBJ1-1; D is perhaps TRBD1 (6 bases). Trimming pared 5 bases from V and 8 bases from J, leaving 16 bases between. CDR3 length: 13 residues. Germline V lookup: CDR1 SGHNT, CDR2 YYREEE (reference sequence). The CDR3 DNA reads TGTGCCAGCAGTCCTCCAGGGGATGTGGAAGCTTTCTTT. Amino acids: CASSPPGDVEAFF.

This clone appeared once. The V and J genes are TRBV20-1 and TRBJ1-2, with 8 positions matching TRBD1. This CDR3 is 14 amino acids long. The germline CDR1 and CDR2 sequences are DFQATT and SNEGSKA (reference sequence). V lost 3 bases to trimming and J lost 4 bases; unmatched junction nucleotides: 7. CDR3 bases: TGCAGTGCTAGTTTAAGGGACAGGAGCTATGGCTACACCTTC. Translating it yields CSASLRDRSYGYTF.

The CDR3 nucleotides read TGTGCCAGCAGTTACTCTGGCCAGCGAAATGAAAAACTGTTTTTT. Its translation: CASSYSGQRNEKLFF. The V call is TRBV6-5, the J call TRBJ1-4; D is ambiguous. Trimming shortened V by 0 bases and J by 5 bases, and 10 bases separated the two germline ends. Looked up from germline, CDR1 is MNHEY and CDR2 is SVGAGI. The CDR3 sequence is 15 residues long.

V usage is TRBV5-8 and J usage is TRBJ2-7; TRBD2 agrees at 7 bases. Germline assignment: CDR1 SGHTS and CDR2 YDEGEE. The trim removed 2 bases at V and 3 bases at J, leaving 5 bases unmatched. There are 14 residues in the CDR3. In DNA, the CDR3 is TGTGCCAGCAGCTTTCCTAGCGGAGACTACGAGCAGTACTTC. Encoded protein: CASSFPSGDYEQYF.

This clone has only one observation. V usage is TRBV19 and J usage is TRBJ2-2; 7 nucleotides match TRBD2. In germline, CDR1 is LNHDA, CDR2 SQIVND (reference sequence). CDR3 length: 14 amino acids. The V gene end was trimmed by 7 bases and the J gene end by 3 bases; junction bases not matched to a gene: 5. The CDR3 sequence is CASMGLADTGELFF. CDR3 DNA sequence: TGTGCCAGTATGGGGCTAGCGGACACCGGGGAGCTGTTTTTT.

V is TRBV3-1 (or the pseudogene TRBV3-2) and J is TRBJ1-2; 9 nucleotides line up with TRBD1. This CDR3 has 16 amino acids. Germline V gene data show CDR1 as LGHDT and CDR2 as YNNKEL (reference sequence). Germline trimming cut 1 base from V and 5 bases from J; bases unmatched to any gene: 8. CDR3 sequence reads: CASSQVPPGTGYGYTF. As DNA, the CDR3 is TGTGCCAGCAGCCAAGTCCCGCCCGGGACAGGGTATGGCTACACCTTC.

The chain uses TRBV5-5 and TRBJ2-7; D unresolved. Trimming removed 4 bases at V and 2 bases at J, with 13 bases between. The CDR3 has 14 amino acids. Germline V gene sequence: CDR1 SGHKS, CDR2 YYEKEE (reference sequence). The CDR3 DNA is TGTGCCAGCAGCGTGGCGGTAACCACCTACGAGCAGTACTTC. As protein: CASSVAVTTYEQYF.

This chain connects TRBV23-1 to TRBJ2-4; 7 bases fit TRBD1. TRBV23-1 is treated as an ORF (open reading frame) with a function not yet certain. The V gene end was trimmed by 6 bases and the J gene end by 0 bases; junction bases not matched to a gene: 17. The CDR3 is made up of 19 amino acids. In DNA form, the CDR3 reads TGCGCCAGCAGAAGCCCCGGGACAGAGGGTCTCATAGCCAAAAACATTCAGTACTTC. Its translation is CASRSPGTEGLIAKNIQYF.

CDR3 bases: TGCAGCGGTAGCGGAAACTATGGCTACACCTTC. This codes for CSGSGNYGYTF. This chain links TRBV29-1 with TRBJ1-2; unclear D gene. Per the germline V gene, CDR1 is SQVTM and CDR2 is ANQGSEA. The ends were cut back, 7 bases at V and 2 bases at J, with 8 bases in the middle. This CDR3 contains 11 residues.

J is TRBJ1-4 and V is TRBV11-2, with D perhaps TRBD1 (6 bases). Germline values: CDR1 SGHAT, CDR2 FQNNGV. The V end lost 5 bases, the J end lost 7 bases, and 17 bases lay between the germline ends. The CDR3 runs to 15 residues. The CDR3 nucleotides are TGTGCCAGCAGCCCCCTACAGGGTGCGAGTGAAAAACTGTTTTTT. The encoded protein is CASSPLQGASEKLFF.

CDR3 coding DNA: TGTGCCAGCAGCTTAAACGGAGGGGTCGATGAGCAGTTCTTC. Protein product: CASSLNGGVDEQFF. The chain carries TRBV7-3 and TRBJ2-1; possibly TRBD2 for D (6 bases). The CDR3 loop spans 14 amino acids. V lost 1 base to trimming and J lost 8 bases, with 12 bases between them. CDR1 SGHTA and CDR2 FQGTGA come from the germline V gene.

In nucleotides, the CDR3 is TGTGCCAGCAGCCAACCGGACAGATCCTCTGGGGCCAACGTCCTGACTTTC. It codes for CASSQPDRSSGANVLTF. The chain recombines TRBV3-1 (or the pseudogene TRBV3-2) with TRBJ2-6; a weak D match, TRBD1 (6 bases). Germline V lookup: CDR1 LGHDT, CDR2 YNNKEL (reference sequence). Trimming took 2 bases from V and 0 from J, leaving 11 bases between them. The CDR3 totals 17 residues.

This chain joins TRBV6-1 and TRBJ2-5; 12 bases map to TRBD2. Germline values: CDR1 MNHNS, CDR2 SASEGT. J was trimmed by 1 base and V by 0 bases; bases with no gene match: 6. The CDR3 consists of 18 residues. Here the CDR3 DNA reads TGTGCCAGCAGTGAAGCCCTAGCGGGAGGGCCCTCCCAAGAGACCCAGTACTTC. Amino acids: CASSEALAGGPSQETQYF.

The CDR3 region is CASSPRVYPEQYV. CDR3 DNA: TGCGCCAGCAGCCCAAGAGTCTATCCTGAGCAGTACGTC. The chain uses TRBV4-3 and TRBJ2-7; D is undetermined. CDR3 length: 13 residues. Germline CDR1 is LGHNA and CDR2 is YSLEER. V lost 4 bases, J lost 7 bases, and 14 bases lay in between.

The chain joins TRBV19 to TRBJ2-4; D may be TRBD2 (6 bases). CDR1 is LNHDA, CDR2 SQIVND, per germline (reference sequence). This CDR3 has 15 amino acids. Deletions cut 2 bases from V and 6 bases from J, with 14 bases between. CDR3 region: CASSITLSGVNIQYF. CDR3 DNA: TGTGCCAGTAGTATAACCCTTAGCGGCGTAAACATTCAGTACTTC.

This sequence joins TRBV5-1 and TRBJ2-6; perhaps TRBD1 as D (5 bases). Germline V lookup: CDR1 SGHRS, CDR2 YFSETQ. Trimming left V 0 bases short and J 1 base short, with 11 bases between. The CDR3 totals 17 residues. CDR3 sequence reads: CASSLAGSGSGANVLTF. DNA for the CDR3: TGCGCCAGCAGCTTGGCCGGGTCAGGGTCTGGGGCCAACGTCCTGACTTTC.

The chain joins TRBV3-1 (or the pseudogene TRBV3-2) to TRBJ2-3, with 7 bases fitting TRBD1. V shed 6 bases, J shed 2 bases, and the junction held 11 bases outside the gene matches. CDR1 is LGHDT, CDR2 YNNKEL, per germline (reference sequence). The CDR3 spans 16 residues. The chain's CDR3 is CASSRRQGTFTDTQYF. The CDR3, as DNA: TGTGCCAGCAGTCGGAGACAGGGTACTTTCACAGATACGCAGTATTTT.

The J gene is TRBJ1-5, the V gene TRBV2; D is possibly TRBD1 (6 bases). CDR1 is SNHLY and CDR2 is FYNNEI in the germline V gene. With 8 bases removed from V and 7 bases from J, the gap between germline ends came to 18 bases. The CDR3 is made up of 14 amino acids. The CDR3 sequence is CASGLGGARQPQHF. The CDR3 DNA reads as TGTGCCAGCGGTCTGGGGGGGGCCCGACAGCCCCAGCATTTT.

The rearrangement links TRBV7-8 to TRBJ2-4; D possibly corresponds to TRBD2 (5 bases). Germline lookup yields CDR1 SGHVS and CDR2 FQNEAQ. V lost 5 bases to trimming and J lost 0 bases, with 11 bases between them. The CDR3 has 15 residues. CDR3 in DNA: TGTGCCAGCAGCCCGAACGGACTAGCCAAAAACATTCAGTACTTC. It is translated as CASSPNGLAKNIQYF.

V usage is TRBV28 and J usage is TRBJ2-3; 7 bases agree with TRBD2. Germline trimming cut 6 bases from V and 0 bases from J; bases unmatched to any gene: 3. The CDR3 loop spans 14 amino acids. The germline gives CDR1 MDHEN, CDR2 SYDVKM. CDR3 DNA sequence: TGTGCCAGCAGGGGGACTACCAGCACAGATACGCAGTATTTT. It translates to CASRGTTSTDTQYF. The whole variable domain, remainder taken from reference TRBV28 and TRBJ2-3, is DVKVTQSSRYLVKRTGEKVFLECVQDMDHENMFWYRQDPGLGLRLIYFSYDVKMKEKGDIPEGYSVSREKKERFSLILESASTNQTSMYLCASRGTTSTDTQYFGPGTRLTVL.

The chain couples TRBV3-1 (or the pseudogene TRBV3-2) to TRBJ1-3; D may be TRBD1 (6 bases). This CDR3 has 16 amino acids. Deletions cut 2 bases from V and 0 bases from J, with 11 bases between. Per the germline V gene, CDR1 is LGHDT and CDR2 is YNNKEL (reference sequence). The CDR3 loop is CASSQKGGGSGNTIYF. CDR3 coding DNA: TGTGCCAGCAGCCAAAAGGGAGGGGGCTCTGGAAACACCATATATTTT.

The J gene is TRBJ2-3, the V gene TRBV13; D gene unclear. Germline CDR1 reads PRHDT; CDR2 reads FYEKMQ (reference sequence). The CDR3 consists of 17 residues. V dropped 3 bases and J dropped 0 bases, with 16 bases sitting between them. The DNA of the CDR3 is TGTGCCAGCAGCTTTGGGTTGTTGTCGACTAGCACAGATACGCAGTATTTT. This gives the protein CASSFGLLSTSTDTQYF.

This CDR3 reads CASSLIAGVAYNEQFF. DNA of the CDR3: TGTGCCAGCAGCTTAATAGCGGGAGTGGCCTACAATGAGCAGTTCTTC. The chain employs TRBV11-2 and TRBJ2-1; 9 bases match TRBD2. The CDR3 spans 16 residues. J lost 2 bases, V lost 2 bases, and 4 bases had no gene match. Germline CDR1 SGHAT, CDR2 FQNNGV.

The rearrangement joins TRBV10-3 to TRBJ2-2; 8 bases fit TRBD1. V lost 4 bases to trimming and J lost 4 bases; unmatched junction nucleotides: 2. Germline V gene sequence: CDR1 ENHRY, CDR2 SYGVKD. This CDR3 has 14 residues. The DNA of the CDR3 is TGTGCCATCAGTGGGACAGGGACCACCGGGGAGCTGTTTTTT. It codes for CAISGTGTTGELFF.

The chain uses TRBV3-1 (or the pseudogene TRBV3-2) and TRBJ2-3, with 7 bases lining up with TRBD2. This CDR3 comprises 14 residues. Looked up from germline, CDR1 is LGHDT and CDR2 is YNNKEL (reference sequence). The ends lost 0 bases at V and 11 bases at J; junction bases unmatched: 8. The CDR3 region has the DNA TGTGCCAGCAGCCAAGATACGGGGGGTCGAAGGCAGTATTTT. This sequence encodes CASSQDTGGRRQYF.

The rearrangement links TRBV27 to TRBJ1-6; D might be TRBD1 (5 bases). The CDR3 covers 13 residues. CDR1 and CDR2 from the germline V gene are MNHEY and SMNVEV (reference sequence). V gave up 6 bases and J gave up 8 bases, with 11 bases separating them. The CDR3 protein is CASSLAGDSPLHF. In DNA form, the CDR3 reads TGTGCCAGCAGCCTTGCGGGGGATTCACCCCTCCACTTT.